The clone carrying this T cell receptor beta chain was detected a few times. Sequencing was performed with immunoSEQ multiplex PCR; in TCRdb, only in-frame clones are kept and a portion is missing. The sample has about 210,000 clones, 80% to 90% seen once; the top ten hold 3% to 4%. This specimen comes from a study of blood T cell repertoires in COVID-19. Background on the study: From the United States, Italy and Spain came samples of acute and convalescent COVID-19.

CDR3 length: 11 residues. Trimming stripped 6 bases from V and 7 bases from J, with 7 bases between. Germline loops: CDR1 WSHSY, CDR2 SAAADI. Sequences were obtained from PBMCs or T cells enriched from blood (not recorded which). This chain uses TRBV10-2 with TRBJ2-1; D not certain. The clonotype was recovered from a woman between 40 and 50 years old with acute COVID-19. The CDR3 sequence is CASRAVNEQFF. The CDR3 coding sequence is TGCGCCAGCAGGGCGGTGAATGAGCAGTTCTTC.